The entry below gives a single T cell receptor beta chain sequence along with its context. As it was prepared, the TCRbeta library received unique molecular identifiers. TCRdb ran MiXCR on the PCR reads and lists one entry per CDR3 protein. The sample consists of roughly 590,000 distinct CDR3 sequences, 15% to 20% of them appearing once. The data were taken from a study of T-cell reconstitution after alpha-beta-depleted transplantation in children. The length of the CDR3 is 16 residues. CDR1 and CDR2 from the germline V gene are SGHAT and FQDESV (reference sequence). V was clipped by 4 bases and J by 5 bases; unmatched bases: 11.

This specimen consisted of PBMCs from the stem cell graft donor, obtained from the stem cell graft. The TCR was taken from a human donor who donated a stem cell graft to a child with acute myeloid leukemia. The chain is built from TRBV11-1 and TRBJ1-1, with 9 nucleotides matching TRBD1. In nucleotides, the CDR3 is TGTGCCAGCAGCTATAACAGGGGGCTTGGTGGAACTGAAGCTTTCTTT. Its translation is CASSYNRGLGGTEAFF.